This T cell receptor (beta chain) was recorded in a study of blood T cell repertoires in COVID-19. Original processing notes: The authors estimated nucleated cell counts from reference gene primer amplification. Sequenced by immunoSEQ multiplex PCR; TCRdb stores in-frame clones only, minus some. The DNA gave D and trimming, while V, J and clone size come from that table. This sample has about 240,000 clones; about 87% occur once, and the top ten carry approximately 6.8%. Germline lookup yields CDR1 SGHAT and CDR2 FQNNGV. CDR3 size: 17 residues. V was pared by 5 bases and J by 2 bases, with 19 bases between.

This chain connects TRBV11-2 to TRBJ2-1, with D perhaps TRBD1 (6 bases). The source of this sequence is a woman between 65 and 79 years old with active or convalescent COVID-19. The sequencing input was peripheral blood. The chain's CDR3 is CASSPRGTLSTYNEQFF. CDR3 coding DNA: TGTGCCAGCAGCCCGAGGGGGACCTTGTCCACCTACAATGAGCAGTTCTTC.